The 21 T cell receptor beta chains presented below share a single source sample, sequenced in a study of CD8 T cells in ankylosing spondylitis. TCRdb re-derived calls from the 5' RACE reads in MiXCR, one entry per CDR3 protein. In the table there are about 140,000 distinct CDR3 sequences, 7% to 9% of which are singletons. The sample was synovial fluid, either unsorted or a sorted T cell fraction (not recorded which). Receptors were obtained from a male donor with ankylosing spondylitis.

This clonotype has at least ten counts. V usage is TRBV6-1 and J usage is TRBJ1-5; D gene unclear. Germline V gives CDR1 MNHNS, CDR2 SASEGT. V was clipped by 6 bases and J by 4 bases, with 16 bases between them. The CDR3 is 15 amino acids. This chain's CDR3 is CASRRGLFGNQPQHF. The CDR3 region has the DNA TGTGCCAGCAGACGGGGTCTATTCGGGAATCAGCCCCAGCATTTT.

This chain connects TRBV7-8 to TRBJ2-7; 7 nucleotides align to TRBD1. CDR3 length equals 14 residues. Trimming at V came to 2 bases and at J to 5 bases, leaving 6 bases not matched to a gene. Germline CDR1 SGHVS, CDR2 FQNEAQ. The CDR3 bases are TGTGCCAGCAGCTTAAGGAACAGGGGCAACGAGCAGTACTTC. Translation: CASSLRNRGNEQYF.

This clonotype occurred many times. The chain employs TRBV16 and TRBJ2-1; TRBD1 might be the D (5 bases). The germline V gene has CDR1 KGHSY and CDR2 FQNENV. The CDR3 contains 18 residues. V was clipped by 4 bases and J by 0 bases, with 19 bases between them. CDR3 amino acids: CASSLLGDRKSSYNEQFF. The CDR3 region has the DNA TGTGCCAGCAGCCTATTAGGAGACAGAAAAAGCTCCTACAATGAGCAGTTCTTC.

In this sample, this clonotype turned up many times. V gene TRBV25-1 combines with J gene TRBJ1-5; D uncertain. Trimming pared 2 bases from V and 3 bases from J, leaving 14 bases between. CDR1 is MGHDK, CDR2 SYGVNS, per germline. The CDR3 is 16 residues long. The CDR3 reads CASSEGPLVPNQPQHF. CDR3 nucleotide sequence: TGTGCCAGCAGTGAAGGACCTCTAGTACCCAATCAGCCCCAGCATTTT.

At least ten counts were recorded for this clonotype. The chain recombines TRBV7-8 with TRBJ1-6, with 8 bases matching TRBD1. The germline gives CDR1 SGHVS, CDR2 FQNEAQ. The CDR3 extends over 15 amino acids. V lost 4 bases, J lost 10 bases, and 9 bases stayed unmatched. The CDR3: CASSSGQGGGSPLHF. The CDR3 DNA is TGTGCCAGCAGCTCCGGACAGGGAGGTGGATCACCCCTCCACTTT.

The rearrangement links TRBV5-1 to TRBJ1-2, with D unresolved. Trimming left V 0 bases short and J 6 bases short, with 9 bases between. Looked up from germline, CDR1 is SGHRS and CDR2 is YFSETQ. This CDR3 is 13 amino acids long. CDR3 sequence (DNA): TGCGCCAGCAGCTTGGATTGGAGAGATGGCTACACCTTC. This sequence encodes CASSLDWRDGYTF.

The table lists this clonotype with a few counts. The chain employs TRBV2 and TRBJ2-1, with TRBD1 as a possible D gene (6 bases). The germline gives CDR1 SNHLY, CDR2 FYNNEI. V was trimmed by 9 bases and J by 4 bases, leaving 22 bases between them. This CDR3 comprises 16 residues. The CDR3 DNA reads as TGTGCCAGAGGGGCTGGCAGGGGACCGGGATACAATGAGCAGTTCTTC. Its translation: CARGAGRGPGYNEQFF.

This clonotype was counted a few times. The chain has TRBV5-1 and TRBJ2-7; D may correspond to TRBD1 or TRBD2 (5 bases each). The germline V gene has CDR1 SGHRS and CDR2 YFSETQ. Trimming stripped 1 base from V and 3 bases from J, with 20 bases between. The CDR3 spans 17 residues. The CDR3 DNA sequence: TGCGCCAGCAGCTTGTGGGTGGGGCCGGCGGGCCTCTACGAGCAGTACTTC. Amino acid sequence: CASSLWVGPAGLYEQYF.

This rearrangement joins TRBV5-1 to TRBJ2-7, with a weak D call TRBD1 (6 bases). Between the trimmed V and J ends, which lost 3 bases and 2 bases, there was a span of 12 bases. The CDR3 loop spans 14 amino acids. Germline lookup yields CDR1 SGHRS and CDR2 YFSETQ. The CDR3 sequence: CASSYQGPPYEQYF. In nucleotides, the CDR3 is TGCGCCAGCAGCTATCAGGGGCCCCCCTACGAGCAGTACTTC.

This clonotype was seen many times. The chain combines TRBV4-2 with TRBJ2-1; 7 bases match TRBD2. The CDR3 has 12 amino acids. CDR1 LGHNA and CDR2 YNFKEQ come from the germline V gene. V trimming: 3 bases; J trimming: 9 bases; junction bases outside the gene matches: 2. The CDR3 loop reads CASSQTSTEQFF. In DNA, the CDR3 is TGTGCCAGCAGCCAGACTAGCACTGAGCAGTTCTTC.

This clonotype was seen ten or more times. CDR3 sequence reads: CASSERLGAYTGELFF. The DNA of the CDR3 is TGTGCCAGCAGTGAGAGGTTAGGGGCCTACACCGGGGAGCTGTTTTTT. The chain employs TRBV2 and TRBJ2-2; possibly TRBD1 for D (5 bases). Germline V gives CDR1 SNHLY, CDR2 FYNNEI. The ends were cut back, 3 bases at V and 3 bases at J, with 14 bases in the middle. The CDR3 contains 16 residues.

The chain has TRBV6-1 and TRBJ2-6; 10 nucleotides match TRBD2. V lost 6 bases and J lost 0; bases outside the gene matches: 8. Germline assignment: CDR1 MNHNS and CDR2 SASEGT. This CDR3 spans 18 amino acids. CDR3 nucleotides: TGTGCCAGCAGGCGGACTAGCGGCACTACCTCTGGGGCCAACGTCCTGACTTTC. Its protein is CASRRTSGTTSGANVLTF.

The CDR3 DNA follows: TGTGCCAGCAGTTTAGCCGGACTAGTACAAGAGACCCAGTACTTC. Translating it yields CASSLAGLVQETQYF. V gene TRBV12-3 or TRBV12-4 combines with J gene TRBJ2-5, with 7 bases lining up with TRBD2. Trimming took 0 bases from V and 2 from J; bases not matched to a gene: 3. The CDR3 extends over 15 amino acids.

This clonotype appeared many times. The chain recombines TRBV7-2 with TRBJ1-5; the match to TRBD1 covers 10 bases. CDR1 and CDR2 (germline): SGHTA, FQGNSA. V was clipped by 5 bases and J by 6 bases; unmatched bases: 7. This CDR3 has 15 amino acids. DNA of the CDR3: TGTGCCAGCAGCCGACAGGGGGCATTAGGTCAGCCCCAGCATTTT. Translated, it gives CASSRQGALGQPQHF.

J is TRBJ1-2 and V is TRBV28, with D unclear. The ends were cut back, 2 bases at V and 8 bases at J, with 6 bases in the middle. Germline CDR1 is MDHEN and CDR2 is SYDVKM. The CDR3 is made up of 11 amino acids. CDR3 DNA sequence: TGTGCCAGCAGTTTAGGGATAGGCTACACCTTC. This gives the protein CASSLGIGYTF.

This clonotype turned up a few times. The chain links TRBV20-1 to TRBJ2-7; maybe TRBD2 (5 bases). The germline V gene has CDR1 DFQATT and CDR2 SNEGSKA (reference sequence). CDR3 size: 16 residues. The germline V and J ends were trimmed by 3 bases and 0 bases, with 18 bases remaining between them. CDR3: CSASAPRYRGSYEQYF. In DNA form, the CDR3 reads TGCAGTGCTAGTGCCCCGCGTTACCGGGGCTCCTACGAGCAGTACTTC.

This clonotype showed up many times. As DNA, the CDR3 is TGTGCCAGCAGCTTGTCACAGGGGGGCTGGCAGCCCCAGCATTTT. Translation: CASSLSQGGWQPQHF. The rearrangement links TRBV7-2 to TRBJ1-5, with TRBD1 matching 8 bases. Germline CDR1 and CDR2: SGHTA and FQGNSA. V lost 3 bases, J lost 7 bases, and 8 bases stayed unmatched. The CDR3 consists of 15 residues.

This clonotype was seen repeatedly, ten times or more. CDR3 in amino acids: CASSPNTGSGEQYF. CDR3 nucleotides: TGTGCCAGCTCACCCAATACAGGGTCTGGTGAGCAGTACTTC. V is TRBV18 and J is TRBJ2-7; possibly TRBD1 for D (6 bases). CDR1 and CDR2 from the germline V gene are KGHSH and LQKENI. With 3 bases removed from V and 7 bases from J, the gap between germline ends came to 16 bases. The CDR3 sequence is 14 residues long.

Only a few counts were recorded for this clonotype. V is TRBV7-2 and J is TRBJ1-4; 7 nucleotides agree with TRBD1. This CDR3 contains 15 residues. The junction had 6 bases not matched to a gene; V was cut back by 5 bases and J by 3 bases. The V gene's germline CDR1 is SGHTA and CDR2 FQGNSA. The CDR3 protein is CASSPLGGANEKLFF. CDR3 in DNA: TGTGCCAGCAGCCCCCTAGGGGGCGCTAATGAAAAACTGTTTTTT.

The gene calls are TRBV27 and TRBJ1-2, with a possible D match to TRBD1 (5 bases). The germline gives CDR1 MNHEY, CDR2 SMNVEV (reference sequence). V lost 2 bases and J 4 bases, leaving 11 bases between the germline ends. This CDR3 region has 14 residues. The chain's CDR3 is CASSLRDGTYGYTF. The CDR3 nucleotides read TGTGCCAGCAGTTTACGGGACGGAACCTATGGCTACACCTTC.

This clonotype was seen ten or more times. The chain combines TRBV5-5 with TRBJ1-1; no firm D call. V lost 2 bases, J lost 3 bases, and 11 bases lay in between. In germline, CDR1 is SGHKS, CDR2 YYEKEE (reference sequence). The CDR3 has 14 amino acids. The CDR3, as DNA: TGTGCCAGCAGCTTTATCCGGAGCGACACTGAAGCTTTCTTT. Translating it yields CASSFIRSDTEAFF.